This T cell receptor (beta chain) was recovered during a study of graft-versus-host responses after intestinal transplantation. About the study: Uniformly, recipients were administered anti-thymocyte globulin induction with subsequent tacrolimus and steroids for around 3 years. Notes on the study in general: Across patients carrying graft-donor T cell macrochimerism, allografts held high graft-versus-host to host-versus-graft clonal ratios. Investigators detected GvH clones in recipient marrow, with some emerging earlier in ileum or blood.

Using immunoSEQ multiplex PCR, the repertoire was profiled, and TCRdb retains in-frame clones only, with some absent. The table records fewer than 45,000 clones, about 90% of them present only once. Comments on this clone: Its antigen is unidentified.

The TCR originated in a human patient who received an intestinal transplant, so some T cells may come from the graft donor. This specimen consisted of PBMCs, obtained around 330 days after intestinal transplant.

CDR3 amino acids: CASSPFQEAYGYTF. The DNA of the CDR3 is TGTGCCAGCAGCCCATTCCAGGAGGCTTATGGCTACACCTTC. V and J are TRBV7-4 and TRBJ1-2; no definite D call. This CDR3 comprises 14 residues. Trimming stripped 5 bases from V and 5 bases from J, with 15 bases between. Germline assignment: CDR1 SGHVT and CDR2 SQSDAQ.